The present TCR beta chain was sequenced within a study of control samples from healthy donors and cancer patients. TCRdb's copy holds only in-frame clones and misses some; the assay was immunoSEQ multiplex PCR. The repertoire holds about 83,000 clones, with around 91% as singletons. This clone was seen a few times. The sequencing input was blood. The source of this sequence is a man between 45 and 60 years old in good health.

The CDR3 loop is CAIGQPNQPQHF. As DNA, the CDR3 is TGTGCCATCGGACAGCCTAATCAGCCCCAGCATTTT. The chain employs TRBV10-3 and TRBJ1-5, with D tentatively TRBD1 (6 bases). The CDR3 length is 12 residues. Trimming pared 8 bases from V and 4 bases from J, leaving 9 bases between. The germline gives CDR1 ENHRY, CDR2 SYGVKD.